This T cell receptor beta chain originates from a study of blood T cell repertoires in COVID-19. The CDR3 extends over 17 amino acids. J gave up 3 bases and V 5 bases, and 12 bases lay outside the gene matches. Germline-derived CDR1 and CDR2 are LNHDA and SQIVND (reference sequence). Assay used: immunoSEQ multiplex PCR; TCRdb lists only in-frame clones, some missing. Here the sample spans about 390,000 clones, approximately 87% being singletons. The chain couples TRBV19 to TRBJ2-1; 8 nucleotides align to TRBD1. The sample consisted of PBMCs or T cells enriched from blood (not recorded which). The TCR originated in a woman aged 50 to 60 who had recovered from COVID-19. Written as DNA, the CDR3 is TGTGCCAGTAGTCTTACCGGACAGGGCTGGGGCTACAATGAGCAGTTCTTC. Amino acid sequence: CASSLTGQGWGYNEQFF. Full variable domain (rest looked up from reference TRBV19 and TRBJ2-1): DGGITQSPKYLFRKEGQNVTLSCEQNLNHDAMYWYRQDPGQGLRLIYYSQIVNDFQKGDIAEGYSVSREKKESFPLTVTSAQKNPTAFYLCASSLTGQGWGYNEQFFGPGTRLTVL.